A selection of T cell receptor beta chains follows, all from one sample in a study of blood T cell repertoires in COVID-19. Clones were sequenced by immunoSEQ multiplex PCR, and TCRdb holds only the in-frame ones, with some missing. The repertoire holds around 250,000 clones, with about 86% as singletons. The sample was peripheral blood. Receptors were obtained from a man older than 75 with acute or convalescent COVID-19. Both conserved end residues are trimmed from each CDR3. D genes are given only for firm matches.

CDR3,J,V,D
ASRLAGGPYNEQF,TRBJ2-1,TRBV27,TRBD2
ASSLTGTGKDEQY,TRBJ2-7,TRBV11-2,NA
VARGTPNTGELF,TRBJ2-2,TRBV27,NA
ASSLGSAGGAGEQF,TRBJ2-1,TRBV7-7,TRBD1
ASSLQIGTGIYEQY,TRBJ2-7,TRBV5-1,TRBD1
ASSLLGLITDTQY,TRBJ2-3,TRBV5-5,NA
ATSRGQGEYIQY,TRBJ2-4,TRBV15,TRBD1
ASSITIATSTDTQY,TRBJ2-3,TRBV28,NA
ASSLTGTGYNSPLH,TRBJ1-6,TRBV18,TRBD1
ASSQFETGGETQY,TRBJ2-5,TRBV16,NA
ASSFLAGGTDTQY,TRBJ2-3,TRBV5-1,TRBD2
ASSQEGGSEKLF,TRBJ1-4,TRBV4-1,NA
ASSLSHRWDRDYNEQF,TRBJ2-1,TRBV27,TRBD1
AIRTDRGSDEQY,TRBJ2-7,TRBV10-3,TRBD1
ASSLAGTSGLETQY,TRBJ2-5,TRBV7-2,TRBD2
ASSSGGLAGSDTQY,TRBJ2-3,TRBV13,TRBD2
SVDQGGNTIY,TRBJ1-3,TRBV29-1,NA